The sequence of this TCR beta chain was determined in a study of blood T cell repertoires in COVID-19. In the study overall: The United States, Italy and Spain were the sources of the acute and convalescent COVID-19 samples. PBMCs, B-cell-depleted T cells, or T cells were the source of the cDNA or gDNA that made up the material.

Per the original methods: Nucleated cell counts were estimated from reference gene primer amplification. The data were produced by immunoSEQ multiplex PCR, yet TCRdb's version contains in-frame clones alone and is incomplete. The DNA gave D and trimming, while V, J and clone size come from that table. Of over 200,000 clones in the sample, approximately 86% were seen once. The CDR3 spans 13 residues. Trimming took off 0 bases at V and 6 bases at J, with 8 bases between the two ends. Looked up from germline, CDR1 is MNHEY and CDR2 is SVGAGI. This clone is a singleton in its sample. Source material: peripheral blood. This clonotype was obtained from a young man with active or convalescent COVID-19. V is TRBV6-5 and J is TRBJ2-5, with D perhaps matching TRBD1 (6 bases). As DNA, the CDR3 is TGTGCCAGCAGTTACTCGCAGGGGCAGACCCAGTACTTC. This gives the protein CASSYSQGQTQYF.